One and the same sample provided the 29 T cell receptor beta chains below, sequenced in a study of OX40 agonist ivuxolimab in advanced cancers. The data were produced by immunoSEQ multiplex PCR, yet TCRdb's version contains in-frame clones alone and is incomplete. This sample has roughly 54,000 clones; approximately 90% occur once, and the top ten carry just over 1.4%. The source material was CD4+ or CD8+ T cells sorted from blood, sampled in a trial of the OX40 agonist ivuxolimab. Source of these receptors: an adult with an advanced solid tumor such as melanoma, head and neck, liver or kidney cancer.

The chain joins TRBV5-1 to TRBJ2-7, with 7 bases matching TRBD1. Unmatched junction bases numbered 17, after V lost 5 bases and J lost 3 bases. The CDR3 spans 17 residues. Germline V gene data show CDR1 as SGHRS and CDR2 as YFSETQ. CDR3 in DNA: TGCGCCAGCAGTAAAACAGGGGCCGATACTGTGGGCTACGAGCAGTACTTC. The encoded protein is CASSKTGADTVGYEQYF.

J is TRBJ2-1 and V is TRBV14; 9 bases agree with TRBD1. There are 14 residues in the CDR3. The V segment lost 6 bases and the J segment 2 bases; nucleotides outside the gene matches: 2. Per germline, CDR1 SGHDN and CDR2 FVKESK. CDR3 in DNA: TGTGCCAGCAGGCGACAGGGGGCCTACAATGAGCAGTTCTTC. This gives the protein CASRRQGAYNEQFF.

The chain employs TRBV11-2 and TRBJ2-3, with 7 bases fitting TRBD2. The trim removed 0 bases at V and 9 bases at J, leaving 0 bases unmatched. CDR3 length: 12 residues. The V gene's germline CDR1 is SGHAT and CDR2 FQNNGV. The CDR3 DNA reads as TGTGCCAGCAGCTTAGACGGGGGGACGCAGTATTTT. This encodes CASSLDGGTQYF.

The genes are TRBV5-4 and TRBJ2-5, with D tentatively TRBD2 (6 bases). This CDR3 comprises 14 residues. V shed 0 bases and J shed 6 bases, with 12 bases lying between them. Germline V CDR1 and CDR2: SGHNT, YYREEE (reference sequence). The DNA for the CDR3 is TGTGCCAGCAGCTTGGCTGGAGGGTCCAAGACCCAGTACTTC. It encodes CASSLAGGSKTQYF.

The V and J genes are TRBV7-3 and TRBJ2-1, with 9 bases aligning to TRBD1. The CDR3 has 15 amino acids. CDR1 is SGHTA, CDR2 FQGTGA, per germline. Losses at the gene ends were 2 bases for V and 5 bases for J; bases not matched to a gene: 4. CDR3 in amino acids: CASSLSGQGNNEQFF. CDR3 nucleotide sequence: TGTGCCAGCAGCTTATCGGGACAGGGAAACAATGAGCAGTTCTTC.

The CDR3 reads CASSVVGGSFGELFF. The CDR3 DNA reads as TGTGCCAGCAGCGTAGTCGGAGGGTCCTTCGGGGAGCTGTTTTTT. The rearrangement joins TRBV9 to TRBJ2-2; D may be TRBD2 (6 bases). The CDR3 has 15 amino acids. Germline V gives CDR1 SGDLS, CDR2 YYNGEE. Trimming removed 0 bases at V and 7 bases at J, with 13 bases between.

The chain combines TRBV7-2 with TRBJ1-5, with D unclear. V dropped 0 bases and J dropped 3 bases, with 9 bases sitting between them. From germline, CDR1 is SGHTA and CDR2 FQGNSA. This CDR3 comprises 15 residues. This chain's CDR3 is CASSLAWGNNQPQHF. The CDR3 DNA reads TGTGCCAGCAGCTTAGCGTGGGGAAACAATCAGCCCCAGCATTTT.

Only a few counts were recorded for this clone. This chain connects TRBV29-1 to TRBJ2-3; D possibly matches TRBD1 or TRBD2 (5 bases each). Germline V gives CDR1 SQVTM, CDR2 ANQGSEA. V was cut by 5 bases and J by 3 bases, with 18 bases left in between. The CDR3 length is 15 residues. CDR3 nucleotide sequence: TGCAGCGTTTCGGCAGGGACCAAGAGGACAGATACGCAGTATTTT. Translating it yields CSVSAGTKRTDTQYF.

The genes are TRBV12-5 and TRBJ1-4; the match to TRBD1 covers 10 bases. The CDR3 covers 16 residues. J gave up 8 bases and V 2 bases, and 8 bases lay outside the gene matches. Per the germline V gene, CDR1 is LGHNT and CDR2 is FRNRAP. CDR3 region: CASGLKLTGGQEKLFF. For the CDR3, the DNA is TGTGCTAGTGGTTTGAAATTGACAGGGGGCCAAGAAAAACTGTTTTTT.

This chain uses TRBV28 with TRBJ1-2, with a tentative D call TRBD1 (5 bases). Trimming shortened V by 5 bases and J by 4 bases, and 17 bases separated the two germline ends. The CDR3 totals 15 residues. Germline V gene data show CDR1 as MDHEN and CDR2 as SYDVKM. The chain's CDR3 is CASSSPQGWGYGYTF. The CDR3 bases are TGTGCCAGCAGTAGTCCCCAGGGCTGGGGCTATGGCTACACCTTC.

This clone has just a few counts. This chain links TRBV30 with TRBJ1-1; D not resolved. The CDR3 loop spans 13 amino acids. V was cut by 7 bases and J by 5 bases, with 17 bases left in between. Germline CDR1 and CDR2: GTSNPN and SVGIG (reference sequence). For the CDR3, the DNA is TGTGCCTCTTCCATGCAGATAGGGACTGAAGCTTTCTTT. Its translation is CASSMQIGTEAFF.

The chain has TRBV5-4 and TRBJ2-1, with 10 bases that match TRBD1. Per germline, CDR1 SGHNT and CDR2 YYREEE (reference sequence). The CDR3 totals 15 residues. Losses at the gene ends were 2 bases for V and 5 bases for J; bases not matched to a gene: 4. CDR3 sequence reads: CASSFRTGGNNEQFF. As DNA, the CDR3 is TGTGCCAGCAGCTTTCGGACAGGGGGGAACAATGAGCAGTTCTTC.

V usage is TRBV10-3 and J usage is TRBJ2-2, with 8 bases matching TRBD1. This CDR3 spans 14 amino acids. Germline trimming cut 6 bases from V and 1 base from J; bases unmatched to any gene: 1. CDR1 is ENHRY, CDR2 SYGVKD, per germline. CDR3 loop: CAIRGQENTGELFF. CDR3 nucleotide sequence: TGTGCCATCAGGGGACAGGAGAACACCGGGGAGCTGTTTTTT.

V gene TRBV2 combines with J gene TRBJ1-6; D is unresolved. Looked up from germline, CDR1 is SNHLY and CDR2 is FYNNEI. This CDR3 comprises 13 residues. Between the trimmed V and J ends, which lost 6 bases and 5 bases, there was a span of 8 bases. The CDR3 sequence is CASSGLNNSPLHF. For the CDR3, the DNA is TGTGCCAGCAGCGGGCTAAATAATTCACCCCTCCACTTT.

This clone was seen only a few times. This chain joins TRBV18 and TRBJ1-2, with TRBD1 identical over 9 bases. After removal of 0 bases from V and 6 bases from J, the junction contained 5 bases not matched to a gene. The CDR3 is 15 residues long. Germline V gene sequence: CDR1 KGHSH, CDR2 LQKENI. The CDR3 nucleotides are TGTGCCAGCTCACCACCTGGGACAGGGAGAGATGGCTACACCTTC. This gives the protein CASSPPGTGRDGYTF.

The J gene is TRBJ2-5, the V gene TRBV6-5, with D uncertain. V was clipped by 5 bases and J by 5 bases, with 12 bases between them. The CDR3 is made up of 13 amino acids. Germline lookup yields CDR1 MNHEY and CDR2 SVGAGI. The CDR3 nucleotides are TGTGCCAGCAGTCAGGCCCGGCGGGAGACCCAGTACTTC. It is translated as CASSQARRETQYF.

The V and J genes are TRBV6-6 and TRBJ2-2; D remains unclear. CDR1 and CDR2 from the germline V gene are MNHNY and SVGAGI (reference sequence). Trimming left V 4 bases short and J 4 bases short, with 7 bases between. The CDR3 loop spans 13 amino acids. The CDR3 loop reads CASSWIPTGELFF. The CDR3 DNA follows: TGTGCCAGCAGTTGGATCCCCACCGGGGAGCTGTTTTTT.

The rearrangement joins TRBV29-1 to TRBJ1-4, with TRBD1 matching over 8 bases. The CDR3 contains 14 residues. CDR1 and CDR2 (germline): SQVTM, ANQGSEA. J gave up 5 bases and V 7 bases, and 9 bases lay outside the gene matches. The chain's CDR3 is CSARRDRLNEKLFF. In DNA, the CDR3 is TGCAGCGCGCGCCGGGACAGGCTGAATGAAAAACTGTTTTTT.

The rearrangement links TRBV6-5 to TRBJ1-5; 8 nucleotides line up with TRBD1. In germline, CDR1 is MNHEY, CDR2 SVGAGI. The CDR3 spans 13 residues. V shed 6 bases and J 7 bases; nucleotides not matched to a gene: 5. The CDR3 is CASSAGTGQPQHF. CDR3 nucleotide sequence: TGTGCCAGCAGCGCCGGGACAGGCCAGCCCCAGCATTTT.

This chain links TRBV6-1 with TRBJ2-2, with D perhaps TRBD2 (6 bases). Trimming cost V 6 bases and J 1 base, with 9 bases left between them. There are 14 residues in the CDR3. Germline CDR1 is MNHNS and CDR2 is SASEGT. CDR3 sequence reads: CASRGLLNTGELFF. The CDR3 nucleotides are TGTGCCAGCAGGGGACTGTTGAACACCGGGGAGCTGTTTTTT.

The rearrangement links TRBV2 to TRBJ1-3, with D possibly matching TRBD1 (5 bases). V was shortened by 8 bases and J by 0 bases, with 11 bases between the two germline ends. Germline V gives CDR1 SNHLY, CDR2 FYNNEI. This CDR3 is built from 14 residues. The CDR3 here is CASQDSYSGNTIYF. CDR3 nucleotide sequence: TGTGCCAGCCAAGACAGTTACTCTGGAAACACCATATATTTT.

The chain carries TRBV30 and TRBJ1-5; D gene ambiguous. Germline CDR1 and CDR2: GTSNPN and SVGIG (reference sequence). The ends were cut back, 0 bases at V and 2 bases at J, with 11 bases in the middle. The CDR3 is 15 residues long. CDR3 sequence reads: CAWSVSVFGNQPQHF. The CDR3 nucleotides are TGTGCCTGGAGTGTCAGTGTTTTTGGCAATCAGCCCCAGCATTTT.

This clone was seen a single time. V gene TRBV5-4 combines with J gene TRBJ1-2; TRBD1 matches at 7 bases. The CDR3 has 15 amino acids. Germline CDR1 SGHNT, CDR2 YYREEE (reference sequence). The J segment lost 1 base and the V segment lost 0 bases, leaving 3 bases of the junction unmatched. The DNA of the CDR3 is TGTGCCAGCAGCTTGGGAGGGGGCGGTAACTATGGCTACACCTTC. Translated: CASSLGGGGNYGYTF.

This sequence joins TRBV18 and TRBJ2-7; 9 bases match TRBD1. The CDR3 length is 16 residues. Trimming took 6 bases from V and 5 from J; bases not matched to a gene: 14. Germline-derived CDR1 and CDR2 are KGHSH and LQKENI. The CDR3 DNA is TGTGCCAGCTCTGAGAACACCGGGACAGGGAGGGACGAGCAGTACTTC. It encodes CASSENTGTGRDEQYF.

This clone was picked up one time. V is TRBV2 and J is TRBJ2-3; 10 positions match TRBD2. Germline lookup yields CDR1 SNHLY and CDR2 FYNNEI. J gave up 1 base and V 1 base, and 2 bases lay outside the gene matches. The CDR3 loop spans 16 amino acids. The CDR3 DNA is TGTGCCAGCAGTGAAGGGCTAGCGGGGGGCACAGATACGCAGTATTTT. Translated: CASSEGLAGGTDTQYF.

For the CDR3, the DNA is TGTGCCAGCAGCTTAGCCGCTAGCCGTCAGTACGAGCAGTACTTC. This translates into CASSLAASRQYEQYF. The gene calls are TRBV7-2 and TRBJ2-7, with a weak D call TRBD2 (5 bases). V was shortened by 0 bases and J by 4 bases, with 13 bases between the two germline ends. Germline V gives CDR1 SGHTA, CDR2 FQGNSA. The CDR3 is 15 residues long.

This clone was counted only a few times. The chain is built from TRBV7-9 and TRBJ2-1, with 11 bases that match TRBD2. Germline-derived CDR1 and CDR2 are SEHNR and FQNEAQ (reference sequence). The CDR3 is 15 amino acids. Unmatched junction bases numbered 5, after V lost 3 bases and J lost 7 bases. The CDR3: CASSFIAGGQNEQFF. Here the CDR3 DNA reads TGTGCCAGCAGCTTCATAGCGGGGGGGCAAAATGAGCAGTTCTTC.

The rearrangement uses TRBV7-3 and TRBJ2-3; 10 bases agree with TRBD2. Germline V CDR1 and CDR2: SGHTA, FQGTGA. CDR3 length: 13 residues. J gave up 4 bases and V 11 bases, and 6 bases lay outside the gene matches. As DNA, the CDR3 is TGTGCCTGCTCTAGCGGGAGATCAGATACGCAGTATTTT. Translation gives CACSSGRSDTQYF.

The V gene is TRBV25-1, the J gene TRBJ2-7; maybe TRBD1 (6 bases). CDR3 length equals 14 residues. V lost 3 bases, J lost 2 bases, and 11 bases lay in between. Germline V gene sequence: CDR1 MGHDK, CDR2 SYGVNS. CDR3 amino acids: CASSDYRATYEQYF. The CDR3 nucleotides read TGTGCCAGCAGTGATTACAGGGCCACCTACGAGCAGTACTTC.